This note documents a single TCR beta chain sequence. This CDR3 contains 16 residues. V gave up 5 bases and J gave up 9 bases; unmatched junction bases: 16. CDR1 is GTSNPN, CDR2 SVGIG, per germline (reference sequence). The sample comes from a study of blood T cell repertoires in COVID-19. Clones were sequenced by immunoSEQ multiplex PCR, and TCRdb holds only the in-frame ones, with some missing. The sample consists of a few hundred thousand clones, 80% to 90% of them appearing once. This clonotype was obtained from a man between 18 and 29 years old who had recovered from COVID-19. Sequenced input: PBMCs or T cells enriched from blood (not recorded which). This sequence joins TRBV30 and TRBJ2-1, with 10 bases lining up with TRBD2. This CDR3 reads CAWRASGRKRSGEQFF. In DNA form, the CDR3 reads TGTGCCTGGCGGGCTAGCGGGAGAAAGCGTAGTGGTGAGCAGTTCTTC.